This T cell receptor beta chain was captured in a study of CD8 T cells in Susac syndrome. Reverse transcription of roughly 0.45 to 1 ug RNA was performed with random hexamers. TCRdb independently ran MiXCR on the immunoSEQ multiplex PCR reads; one entry per CDR3 protein. The table shows some 99,000 distinct CDR3 sequences, with roughly 96% occurring only once. CDR1 is MNHEY and CDR2 is SVGEGT in the germline V gene. Trimming shortened V by 6 bases and J by 3 bases, and 6 bases separated the two germline ends. This CDR3 spans 11 amino acids. Material for sequencing was CD4+ T cells from PBMCs. The chain uses TRBV6-2 or TRBV6-3 and TRBJ2-7; D is unresolved. The source of this sequence is a human donor in good health. Here the CDR3 reads CASSKDYEQYF. The CDR3 nucleotides read TGTGCCAGCAGCAAGGACTACGAGCAGTACTTC.